The next 19 T cell receptor beta chains were all read from a single sample in a study of post-analysis software for immune sequencing data. Study conclusions and caveats: In patients, TRBV5-6, TRBV5-1 and TRBV20-1 belonged to five TRBV segments found more frequently than in controls.

Unique molecular identifiers were carried by the TCR beta cDNA libraries. TCRdb redid the calling of the PCR reads with MiXCR, one entry per CDR3 protein. The table shows 400,000 to 500,000 distinct CDR3 sequences, with over 30% occurring only once. Their specific antigens are unknown. Sequenced input: blood. The receptor source for this set is a girl aged 2 to 9 with multiple sclerosis.

The chain recombines TRBV29-1 with TRBJ2-1; 9 positions match TRBD2. The CDR3 is 14 amino acids. Germline V gene data show CDR1 as SQVTM and CDR2 as ANQGSEA. Germline trimming cut 2 bases from V and 6 bases from J; bases unmatched to any gene: 5. CDR3 region: CSVESSGVINEQFF. In DNA form, the CDR3 reads TGCAGCGTTGAATCTAGCGGGGTAATCAATGAGCAGTTCTTC.

This clonotype was counted only a few times. The V call is TRBV6-1, the J call TRBJ2-5, with D hard to call. Per germline, CDR1 MNHNS and CDR2 SASEGT. CDR3 length equals 15 residues. Trimming removed 1 base from V and 2 bases from J, with 11 bases in between. The DNA of the CDR3 is TGTGCCAGCAGTGAAGTCTGGCCAGGACAAGAGACCCAGTACTTC. Its protein is CASSEVWPGQETQYF.

This sequence joins TRBV29-1 and TRBJ1-1; TRBD1 matches at 8 bases. This CDR3 is built from 16 residues. Germline-derived CDR1 and CDR2 are SQVTM and ANQGSEA. Unmatched junction bases numbered 14, after V lost 8 bases and J lost 0 bases. The CDR3: CSYTRDRGVLNTEAFF. CDR3 DNA: TGCAGCTATACCCGAGACAGGGGCGTATTGAACACTGAAGCTTTCTTT.

The chain employs TRBV29-1 and TRBJ2-7; 9 nucleotides match TRBD1. V was pared by 6 bases and J by 4 bases, with 19 bases of the junction left unmatched. The CDR3 is made up of 17 amino acids. Germline CDR1 and CDR2: SQVTM and ANQGSEA. The CDR3 nucleotides are TGCAGCGTCGAGAGCCCTCTGGGACAGGGAATCACTTACGAGCAGTACTTC. Its translation is CSVESPLGQGITYEQYF.

This clonotype has just a few counts. CDR3 region: CASSLDNRGDIQYF. The DNA of the CDR3 is TGTGCCAGCAGCTTGGATAACCGGGGTGACATTCAGTACTTC. The chain recombines TRBV5-4 with TRBJ2-4, with D tentatively TRBD2 (5 bases). The CDR3 contains 14 residues. Germline V gene lookup returns CDR1 SGHNT and CDR2 YYREEE (reference sequence). Trimming cost V 0 bases and J 8 bases, with 12 bases left between them.

The gene calls are TRBV20-1 and TRBJ2-3, with 9 bases identical to TRBD2. The J segment lost 5 bases and the V segment lost 6 bases, leaving 3 bases of the junction unmatched. This CDR3 is 12 amino acids long. Looked up from germline, CDR1 is DFQATT and CDR2 is SNEGSKA (reference sequence). CDR3 amino acids: CSAAGGGDTQYF. The CDR3 region has the DNA TGCAGTGCGGCGGGGGGGGGAGATACGCAGTATTTT.

This clonotype was counted a few times. The V call is TRBV4-2, the J call TRBJ2-7; 8 bases map to TRBD1. In germline, CDR1 is LGHNA, CDR2 YNFKEQ. The CDR3 length is 15 residues. V trimming: 6 bases; J trimming: 1 base; junction bases outside the gene matches: 8. The CDR3 nucleotides are TGTGCCAGCAGTCCCGGGACAGGCCCTTCCTACGAGCAGTACTTC. Amino acids: CASSPGTGPSYEQYF.

This clonotype was counted only a few times. This chain joins TRBV7-2 and TRBJ2-3, with 9 bases matching TRBD2. CDR3 length: 16 amino acids. The germline V gene encodes CDR1 SGHTA and CDR2 FQGNSA. V lost 4 bases and J lost 3; bases outside the gene matches: 8. The CDR3 spells CASSWNGLAWTDTQYF. In DNA form, the CDR3 reads TGTGCCAGCAGCTGGAACGGACTAGCGTGGACAGATACGCAGTATTTT.

V is TRBV6-1 and J is TRBJ2-4; no definite D call. Trimming took off 0 bases at V and 8 bases at J, with 5 bases between the two ends. There are 12 residues in the CDR3. CDR1 and CDR2 (germline): MNHNS, SASEGT. CDR3 nucleotide sequence: TGTGCCAGCAGTGAAGCGTCGGACATTCAGTACTTC. Its protein is CASSEASDIQYF.

The V gene is TRBV7-9, the J gene TRBJ1-2; D uncertain. Trimming took 7 bases from V and 6 from J, leaving 9 bases between them. The V gene's germline CDR1 is SEHNR and CDR2 FQNEAQ (reference sequence). The CDR3 is 11 residues long. CDR3 nucleotide sequence: TGTGCCAGCAACCACAGAGATGGCTACACCTTC. Its protein product is CASNHRDGYTF.

This clonotype has a single count. The junction differs from germline at one of its ends, possibly a read error. This chain's CDR3 is CASAYSMGLAGEEAQYF. Written as DNA, the CDR3 is TGTGCCAGCGCTTACTCCATGGGGCTAGCGGGAGAAGAGGCCCAGTACTTC. The V gene is TRBV12-3 or TRBV12-4, the J gene TRBJ2-5; the match to TRBD2 covers 10 bases. CDR3 length: 17 amino acids.

The chain links TRBV7-9 to TRBJ2-7; D gene uncertain. CDR3 size: 13 residues. Trimming removed 2 bases from V and 6 bases from J, with 11 bases in between. Germline CDR1 reads SEHNR; CDR2 reads FQNEAQ (reference sequence). The CDR3 here is CASSLPGLIEQYF. The CDR3 coding sequence is TGTGCCAGCAGCTTACCCGGATTGATCGAGCAGTACTTC.

This clonotype was counted at least ten times. The chain couples TRBV7-9 to TRBJ2-3, with 7 bases aligning to TRBD1. This CDR3 has 13 residues. Germline assignment: CDR1 SEHNR and CDR2 FQNEAQ (reference sequence). The V gene end was trimmed by 5 bases and the J gene end by 6 bases; junction bases not matched to a gene: 5. The CDR3 sequence: CASSPGTADTQYF. CDR3 DNA sequence: TGTGCCAGCAGCCCGGGGACAGCGGATACGCAGTATTTT.

This clonotype was counted a few times. This chain connects TRBV15 to TRBJ2-1, with D possibly being TRBD1 (5 bases). CDR3 size: 17 residues. The V and J ends lost 4 bases and 0 bases respectively, with 16 bases between them. In germline, CDR1 is LNHNV, CDR2 YYDKDF (reference sequence). As DNA, the CDR3 is TGTGCCACCAGCATACAGAAGGGGTGGGTCTCCTACAATGAGCAGTTCTTC. It yields the protein CATSIQKGWVSYNEQFF.

The chain employs TRBV3-1 and TRBJ2-5; 9 nucleotides match TRBD1. V shed 1 base, J shed 2 bases, and the junction held 5 bases outside the gene matches. Germline V CDR1 and CDR2: LGHDT, YNNKEL (reference sequence). This CDR3 region has 16 residues. This CDR3 reads CASSQAWGQGQETQYF. CDR3 nucleotide sequence: TGTGCCAGCAGCCAAGCCTGGGGACAGGGTCAAGAGACCCAGTACTTC.

The CDR3 sequence is CASSEEGELYEQYF. Here the CDR3 DNA reads TGTGCCAGCAGTGAGGAGGGGGAACTTTACGAGCAGTACTTC. The V and J genes are TRBV6-1 and TRBJ2-7; D tentatively fits TRBD1 or TRBD2 (6 bases each). CDR1 and CDR2 (germline): MNHNS, SASEGT. Trimming pared 3 bases from V and 4 bases from J, leaving 13 bases between. The CDR3 covers 14 residues.

At least ten counts were recorded for this clonotype. This rearrangement joins TRBV12-3 or TRBV12-4 to TRBJ2-7; 7 nucleotides agree with TRBD1. This CDR3 comprises 14 residues. The V gene end was trimmed by 7 bases and the J gene end by 2 bases; junction bases not matched to a gene: 8. This CDR3 is CASTLGTDTYEQYF. In DNA, the CDR3 is TGTGCCAGCACCCTAGGGACAGATACCTACGAGCAGTACTTC.

The chain uses TRBV28 and TRBJ1-1; D remains unclear. Germline V gene sequence: CDR1 MDHEN, CDR2 SYDVKM. CDR3 size: 12 residues. The V end was cut by 2 bases, the J end by 7 bases, with 8 bases between. The DNA for the CDR3 is TGTGCCAGCAGTTTAAAGAAACGTGAAGCTTTCTTT. Protein: CASSLKKREAFF.

The rearrangement links TRBV12-3 or TRBV12-4 to TRBJ1-1; D perhaps matches TRBD1 (6 bases). V was trimmed by 0 bases and J by 4 bases, leaving 9 bases between them. This CDR3 has 14 amino acids. The CDR3 loop reads CASSLAGGTTEAFF. Written as DNA, the CDR3 is TGTGCCAGCAGTTTAGCGGGGGGCACCACTGAAGCTTTCTTT.